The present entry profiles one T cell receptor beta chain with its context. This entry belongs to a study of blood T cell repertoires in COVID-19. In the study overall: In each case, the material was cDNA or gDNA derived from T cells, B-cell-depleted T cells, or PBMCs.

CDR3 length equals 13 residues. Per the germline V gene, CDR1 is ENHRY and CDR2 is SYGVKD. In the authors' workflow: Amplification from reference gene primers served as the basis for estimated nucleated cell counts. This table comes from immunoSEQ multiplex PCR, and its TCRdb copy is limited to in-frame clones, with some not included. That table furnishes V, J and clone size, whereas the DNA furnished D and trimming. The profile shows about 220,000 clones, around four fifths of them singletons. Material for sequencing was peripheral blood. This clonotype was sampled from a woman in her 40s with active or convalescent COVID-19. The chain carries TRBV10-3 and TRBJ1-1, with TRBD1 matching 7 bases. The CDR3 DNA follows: TGTGCGGTCCAGGGGGATCTGAACACTGAAGCTTTCTTT. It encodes CAVQGDLNTEAFF.